These 3 T cell receptor beta chains were sequenced from one sample in a study of Graves' ophthalmopathy and Graves' hyperthyroidism. RNA transcripts were the template, and TCR beta CDR3 regions were amplified from them. HTBI primers served in a first-round RT-PCR, which a second-round multiplex PCR followed. TCRdb reprocessed the multiplex PCR reads via MiXCR and lists one record per CDR3 protein. The sample has about 160,000 distinct CDR3 sequences, roughly two fifths seen once. The source material was peripheral blood. Source of these receptors: a man younger than 45 with Graves' ophthalmopathy.

The chain joins TRBV11-2 to TRBJ2-7, with a tentative D call TRBD2 (6 bases). V lost 0 bases to trimming and J lost 1 base, with 10 bases between them. The germline gives CDR1 SGHAT, CDR2 FQNNGV. This CDR3 contains 15 residues. The CDR3 DNA is TGTGCCAGCAGCTTAGATAGCGGACCATCCTACGAGCAGTACTTC. Protein sequence: CASSLDSGPSYEQYF.

This clonotype has a handful of counts. The rearrangement joins TRBV7-8 to TRBJ2-6, with D perhaps given as TRBD1 or TRBD2 (5 bases each). Germline V CDR1 and CDR2: SGHVS, FQNEAQ. V was shortened by 3 bases and J by 0 bases, with 12 bases between the two germline ends. The CDR3 is made up of 17 amino acids. CDR3 nucleotides: TGTGCCAGCAGCTTGGGGGTCCCAAGCTCTGGGGCCAACGTCCTGACTTTC. It codes for CASSLGVPSSGANVLTF.

This clonotype was detected once. The chain has TRBV7-2 and TRBJ2-7, with D possibly TRBD2 on 6 matching bases. V shed 6 bases and J shed 0 bases, with 15 bases lying between them. There are 15 residues in the CDR3. Germline V gene sequence: CDR1 SGHTA, CDR2 FQGNSA. CDR3 in amino acids: CASSPPAGYSYEQYF. The CDR3 region has the DNA TGTGCCAGCAGTCCCCCGGCGGGATACTCCTACGAGCAGTACTTC. The entire variable domain, with the rest obtained from reference TRBV7-2 and TRBJ2-7, is as follows: GAGVSQSPSNKVTEKGKDVELRCDPISGHTALYWYRQSLGQGLEFLIYFQGNSAPDKSGLPSDRFSAERTGGSVSTLTIQRTQQEDSAVYLCASSPPAGYSYEQYFGPGTRLTVT.